What follows are 10 T cell receptor beta chains derived from one specimen sequenced in a study of cytomegalovirus exposure and HLA in healthy donors. The PCR used 60 Vbeta and 13 Jbeta primers. Method: immunoSEQ multiplex PCR; TCRdb's copy keeps in-frame clones and lacks some. The repertoire has 100,000 or so clones, 60% to 80% of them found once; the top ten carry roughly 3.2%. The material sequenced was PBMCs. These receptor sequences come from a man aged 30 to 39 in good health and CMV-seronegative.

Points on this clone: Relative to the germline gene, one junction end is altered; a read error may explain this. This chain connects TRBV5-1 to TRBJ2-3; D remains ambiguous. The CDR3 runs to 14 residues. The germline CDR1 and CDR2 sequences are SGHRS and YFSETQ. The DNA of the CDR3 is TGCGCCAGCACCTTGGTTGGCAGCACAGATACGCAGTATTTT. This gives the protein CASTLVGSTDTQYF. The whole variable domain, filled in from reference TRBV5-1 and TRBJ2-3, reads KAGVTQTPRYLIKTRGQQVTLSCSPISGHRSVSWYQQTPGQGLQFLFEYFSETQRNKGNFPGRFSGRQFSNSRSEMNVSTLELGDSALYLCASTLVGSTDTQYFGPGTRLTVL.

V gene TRBV7-9 combines with J gene TRBJ2-2, with TRBD2 matching 10 bases. Losses at the gene ends were 5 bases for V and 7 bases for J; bases not matched to a gene: 7. CDR1 and CDR2 (germline): SEHNR, FQNEAQ (reference sequence). The CDR3 contains 15 residues. CDR3 region: CASSGAGGPGGELFF. The CDR3 bases are TGTGCCAGCAGCGGAGCGGGAGGGCCTGGCGGGGAGCTGTTTTTT.

The V gene is TRBV6-5, the J gene TRBJ2-7, with 7 bases matching TRBD2. Germline CDR1 MNHEY, CDR2 SVGAGI. After removal of 10 bases from V and 2 bases from J, the junction contained 5 bases not matched to a gene. This CDR3 spans 12 amino acids. CDR3 nucleotide sequence: TGTGCCATCGGGACTACTACCTACGAGCAGTACTTC. Its translation: CAIGTTTYEQYF.

The chain couples TRBV5-6 to TRBJ1-5; D remains unclear. Per germline, CDR1 SGHDT and CDR2 YYEEEE. Between the trimmed V and J ends, which lost 7 bases and 5 bases, there was a span of 10 bases. This CDR3 is built from 12 residues. For the CDR3, the DNA is TGTGCCAGCGGGAGGTGGGATCAGCCCCAGCATTTT. Residues: CASGRWDQPQHF.

The chain couples TRBV4-1 to TRBJ2-7; 7 nucleotides line up with TRBD2. Germline lookup yields CDR1 MGHRA and CDR2 YSYEKL. V lost 1 base, J lost 2 bases, and 2 bases stayed unmatched. The CDR3 extends over 14 amino acids. CDR3 DNA sequence: TGCGCCAGCAGCCAAGTGGGGGGGACCTACGAGCAGTACTTC. It codes for CASSQVGGTYEQYF.

V usage is TRBV19 and J usage is TRBJ1-1; 7 bases agree with TRBD1. Unmatched junction bases numbered 6, after V lost 4 bases and J lost 4 bases. This CDR3 has 14 amino acids. Per the germline V gene, CDR1 is LNHDA and CDR2 is SQIVND (reference sequence). This CDR3 is CASSRKGASTEAFF. The CDR3 DNA reads as TGTGCCAGTAGTAGAAAGGGGGCTAGCACTGAAGCTTTCTTT.

The chain has TRBV7-9 and TRBJ2-5; 7 nucleotides agree with TRBD1. There are 16 residues in the CDR3. V lost 5 bases and J lost 4; bases outside the gene matches: 13. The V gene's germline CDR1 is SEHNR and CDR2 FQNEAQ (reference sequence). The CDR3 sequence: CASSLTGTVRAETQYF. In DNA, the CDR3 is TGTGCCAGCAGCCTTACTGGGACAGTCCGGGCAGAGACCCAGTACTTC.

This chain uses TRBV5-1 with TRBJ2-5, with 7 bases fitting TRBD1. Losses at the gene ends were 0 bases for V and 1 base for J; bases not matched to a gene: 3. Germline CDR1 reads SGHRS; CDR2 reads YFSETQ. The CDR3 has 15 residues. CDR3 amino acids: CASSLGQGPQETQYF. The CDR3 coding sequence is TGCGCCAGCAGCTTGGGACAGGGTCCCCAAGAGACCCAGTACTTC.

This chain connects TRBV9 to TRBJ2-3, with D unresolved. The CDR3 has 13 amino acids. Trimming took 4 bases from V and 2 from J, leaving 8 bases between them. Germline V CDR1 and CDR2: SGDLS, YYNGEE. The CDR3 bases are TGTGCCAGCAGCACTGACTTCACAGATACGCAGTATTTT. Translation: CASSTDFTDTQYF.

The chain uses TRBV5-1 and TRBJ2-2; 8 bases agree with TRBD1. CDR1 is SGHRS and CDR2 is YFSETQ in the germline V gene. The CDR3 sequence is 14 residues long. V gave up 0 bases and J gave up 6 bases; unmatched junction bases: 1. In nucleotides, the CDR3 is TGCGCCAGCAGCTTGGCACAGGGGGCCGGGGAGCTGTTTTTT. It is translated as CASSLAQGAGELFF.